This T cell receptor beta chain was sequenced for a study of molecular identifiers for immune sequencing clone quantification. TCRdb fed the PCR reads into MiXCR, producing one record per CDR3 protein. The data contain hundreds of thousands of distinct CDR3 sequences, roughly 25% of them seen just once; the ten biggest clones take up around 0.78%. In its sample, this clonotype was seen a few times. CDR3 size: 17 residues. Germline V gene sequence: CDR1 SGHRS, CDR2 YFSETQ. Trimming left V 3 bases short and J 1 base short, with 18 bases between. The clonotype was recovered from a human donor in good health. Some libraries in this study had Jurkat cell RNA spiked in. Sequencing input: naive CD8+ T cells from blood, with Jurkat cell RNA spiked in. Regarding subset: FACS-sorted CD8+CD4-CCR7+CD45RA+ naive T cells. The chain uses TRBV5-1 and TRBJ2-3; D is perhaps TRBD2 (5 bases). CDR3 protein: CASSYSDGKLGTDTQYF. CDR3 in DNA: TGCGCCAGCAGCTACTCTGACGGGAAACTCGGCACAGATACGCAGTATTTT.